This entry lists 8 T cell receptor beta chains sequenced from one sample in a study of Graves' ophthalmopathy and Graves' hyperthyroidism. The study amplified TCR beta CDR3 regions using RNA transcripts. HTBI-primed first-round RT-PCR preceded second-round multiplex PCR. From the multiplex PCR reads, TCRdb called clonotypes with MiXCR, one entry per CDR3 protein. The table shows about 400,000 distinct CDR3 sequences, with about 16% occurring only once. Sequenced sample: peripheral blood. The receptors derive from a woman between 18 and 29 years old with Graves' ophthalmopathy.

This clonotype was picked up many times. The V call is TRBV6-2 or TRBV6-3, the J call TRBJ2-7, with 7 bases lining up with TRBD2. V dropped 0 bases and J dropped 3; count of bases not matched to a gene: 8. CDR1 and CDR2 (germline): MNHEY, SVGEGT. The CDR3 is made up of 16 amino acids. In nucleotides, the CDR3 is TGTGCCAGCAGTTACTCGAGCTCTAGCGGCCGCTACGAGCAGTACTTC. This sequence encodes CASSYSSSSGRYEQYF.

This clonotype was recorded at least ten times. The gene calls are TRBV6-1 and TRBJ1-6, with 7 nucleotides matching TRBD1. Germline CDR1 reads MNHNS; CDR2 reads SASEGT. The V gene end was trimmed by 6 bases and the J gene end by 8 bases; junction bases not matched to a gene: 4. This CDR3 is 13 amino acids long. Here the CDR3 DNA reads TGTGCCAGCAGGAGAACAGGGGATTCACCCCTCCACTTT. This translates into CASRRTGDSPLHF.

At least ten counts were recorded for this clonotype. The V call is TRBV27, the J call TRBJ2-4, with D perhaps TRBD2 (6 bases). Germline V lookup: CDR1 MNHEY, CDR2 SMNVEV (reference sequence). V lost 8 bases and J lost 5, with 13 bases in between. The CDR3 totals 13 residues. The CDR3 region has the DNA TGTGCCAGCGGTCCGGGACTGGAAAACATTCAGTACTTC. It is translated as CASGPGLENIQYF.

This clonotype was seen more than once but under ten times. This chain uses TRBV6-1 with TRBJ2-7; D is undetermined. Germline loops: CDR1 MNHNS, CDR2 SASEGT. CDR3 size: 13 residues. Trimming removed 8 bases from V and 4 bases from J, with 15 bases in between. The CDR3 sequence: CASLQPPKYEQYF. Written as DNA, the CDR3 is TGTGCCAGCCTTCAACCCCCAAAATACGAGCAGTACTTC.

This clonotype was recorded many times. The J gene is TRBJ1-5, the V gene TRBV20-1, with 7 bases matching TRBD1. J gave up 4 bases and V 4 bases, and 10 bases lay outside the gene matches. Germline V gives CDR1 DFQATT, CDR2 SNEGSKA (reference sequence). The CDR3 contains 15 residues. The CDR3 here is CSATWDSRLNQPQHF. CDR3 coding DNA: TGCAGTGCTACCTGGGACAGCAGACTGAATCAGCCCCAGCATTTT.

In this sample, this clonotype turned up many times. The chain carries TRBV28 and TRBJ2-7; D possibly corresponds to TRBD1 (6 bases). The CDR3 length is 16 residues. In germline, CDR1 is MDHEN, CDR2 SYDVKM. The V gene lost 5 bases and the J gene lost 4 bases, with 21 bases spanning the gap. For the CDR3, the DNA is TGTGCCAGCAGTATCCCAAGGTGTCCAGGGGCATACGAGCAGTACTTC. As protein: CASSIPRCPGAYEQYF.

At least ten counts were recorded for this clonotype. This chain joins TRBV6-2 or TRBV6-3 and TRBJ2-7; D ambiguous. The CDR3 spans 11 residues. Trimming took 6 bases from V and 7 from J, leaving 10 bases between them. CDR1 is MNHEY and CDR2 is SVGEGT in the germline V gene. CDR3 nucleotide sequence: TGTGCCAGCAGCTCTCGCAGGGAGCAGTACTTC. Its translation: CASSSRREQYF.

This clonotype was counted ten times or more. This chain's CDR3 is CASSSIGQGYEQYF. In DNA form, the CDR3 reads TGTGCCAGCAGTTCGATAGGACAGGGCTACGAGCAGTACTTC. The chain links TRBV25-1 to TRBJ2-7; TRBD1 matches 8 bases. Germline CDR1 is MGHDK and CDR2 is SYGVNS. The trim removed 5 bases at V and 3 bases at J, leaving 6 bases unmatched. This CDR3 comprises 14 residues.